A selection of T cell receptor beta chains follows, all from one sample in a study of blood T cells in healthy people across ages. TCRdb called the 5' RACE reads again in MiXCR, with one record for every CDR3 protein. This sample carries over a million distinct CDR3 sequences, 35% to 45% of them seen once, and the ten largest clones take about 4%. Sequencing used blood. The receptors come from a woman younger than 30 in good health. Both conserved end residues are trimmed from each CDR3. Size is stated for part of the rows, as once, few or many counts, or as a class when the clone is expanded.

TRBV20-1	TRBJ2-1	few	SARDSSGAPSSYNEQF
TRBV21-1	TRBJ2-7	-	ASSKGQGREQY
TRBV6-2/TRBV6-3	TRBJ1-5	-	ASRAHHDRKQPKH
TRBV20-1	TRBJ2-1	-	SAREGPYNEQF
TRBV11-2	TRBJ2-5	-	ASSLEGIETQY
TRBV29-1	TRBJ2-1	few	SVLGPSGGDEQF
TRBV20-1	TRBJ2-1	few	SGGVQNNEQF
TRBV6-2/TRBV6-3	TRBJ2-5	-	ASTLRGLAETQY
TRBV6-1	TRBJ2-1	-	ASSEGGASYNEQF
TRBV20-1	TRBJ2-1	-	SASASWGTTWYEQF